The clone carrying this TCR beta chain was counted ten times or more. This entry belongs to a study of prognosis after radiotherapy for stage I lung cancer. Looking at the study overall: The study recorded squamous cell carcinoma in roughly seven patients and adenocarcinoma in around 12.

It was by two-round multiplex PCR that TCR beta CDR3 was amplified from genomic DNA. Amplification during the initial PCR round employed primers specific to each TRBV and TRBJ gene. TCRdb re-analysed the multiplex PCR reads in MiXCR, keeping a single row per CDR3 protein. Of fewer than 40,000 distinct CDR3 sequences in the sample, 25% to 40% are singletons; the top ten hold 33%. The CDR3 is made up of 11 amino acids. Trimming left V 5 bases short and J 6 bases short, with 5 bases between. Germline CDR1 reads MNHEY; CDR2 reads SVGEGT. This specimen consisted of PBMCs, obtained before or after stereotactic body radiation therapy (not recorded which). This receptor was identified in a donor of 50 years or more with non-small cell lung cancer. V is TRBV6-2 or TRBV6-3 and J is TRBJ1-3, with D hard to call. The CDR3 sequence: CASSTQNTIYF. For the CDR3, the DNA is TGTGCCAGCAGTACCCAAAACACCATATATTTT.